The 11 T cell receptor beta chains below were found in one sample sequenced in a study of T cell responses to AZD1222 COVID-19 vaccine. Clones were sequenced by immunoSEQ multiplex PCR, and TCRdb holds only the in-frame ones, with some missing. This table holds approximately 100,000 clones, approximately 87% found once. The starting material was peripheral blood, obtained 28 days after the second AZD1222 dose. These receptors were collected from an adult who received the AZD1222 COVID-19 vaccine.

The rearrangement joins TRBV5-1 to TRBJ2-6; D is unresolved. Deletions cut 3 bases from V and 2 bases from J, with 9 bases between. The CDR3 totals 15 residues. Germline V gene lookup returns CDR1 SGHRS and CDR2 YFSETQ. CDR3 region: CASSSSVTGANVLTF. CDR3 nucleotide sequence: TGCGCCAGCAGCTCAAGCGTGACTGGGGCCAACGTCCTGACTTTC. The full variable domain, completed using reference TRBV5-1 and TRBJ2-6, is KAGVTQTPRYLIKTRGQQVTLSCSPISGHRSVSWYQQTPGQGLQFLFEYFSETQRNKGNFPGRFSGRQFSNSRSEMNVSTLELGDSALYLCASSSSVTGANVLTFGAGSRLTVL.

A single count supports this clone. CDR3 loop: CASSPWTTRDTEAFF. The DNA of the CDR3 is TGTGCCAGCTCACCCTGGACGACCCGGGACACTGAAGCTTTCTTT. The chain combines TRBV18 with TRBJ1-1; no definite D call. The CDR3 has 15 amino acids. Germline-derived CDR1 and CDR2 are KGHSH and LQKENI. V lost 3 bases and J 3 bases, leaving 14 bases between the germline ends.

The chain combines TRBV5-1 with TRBJ2-3; 11 bases are a match to TRBD1. Germline V CDR1 and CDR2: SGHRS, YFSETQ. This CDR3 has 17 residues. Losses at the gene ends were 3 bases for V and 5 bases for J; bases not matched to a gene: 11. In nucleotides, the CDR3 is TGCGCCAGCAGCTCAGACCCTCAGGGACAGGGGGGAGATACGCAGTATTTT. Translation gives CASSSDPQGQGGDTQYF.

J is TRBJ1-1 and V is TRBV5-6; the D is unclear. CDR1 is SGHDT, CDR2 YYEEEE, per germline. The CDR3 spans 14 residues. V was pared by 4 bases and J by 7 bases, with 17 bases between. The CDR3: CASSIDPGTHEAFF. In DNA, the CDR3 is TGTGCCAGCAGCATAGACCCAGGAACCCATGAAGCTTTCTTT.

CDR3 residues: CASSATDRGGNTIYF. The CDR3 region has the DNA TGTGCCAGCAGCGCGACGGACAGGGGTGGAAACACCATATATTTT. The chain joins TRBV9 to TRBJ1-3, with 9 bases lining up with TRBD1. CDR3 size: 15 residues. Trimming cost V 3 bases and J 3 bases; bases outside gene matches: 4. The V gene's germline CDR1 is SGDLS and CDR2 YYNGEE.

The chain is built from TRBV11-2 and TRBJ2-7, with D possibly being TRBD1 (6 bases). Germline CDR1 is SGHAT and CDR2 is FQNNGV. Trimming shortened V by 5 bases and J by 6 bases, and 20 bases separated the two germline ends. CDR3 length: 15 amino acids. DNA for the CDR3: TGTGCCAGCAGCCCTCCGAACAGGGAGATCTCCGAGCAGTACTTC. This gives the protein CASSPPNREISEQYF. Supplemented by reference TRBV11-2 and TRBJ2-7, the full variable domain reads EAGVAQSPRYKIIEKRQSVAFWCNPISGHATLYWYQQILGQGPKLLIQFQNNGVVDDSQLPKDRFSAERLKGVDSTLKIQPAKLEDSAVYLCASSPPNREISEQYFGPGTRLTVT.

This chain links TRBV9 with TRBJ2-4, with D unresolved. Germline V lookup: CDR1 SGDLS, CDR2 YYNGEE. The CDR3 runs 14 residues. V lost 4 bases, J lost 0 bases, and 8 bases lay in between. As DNA, the CDR3 is TGTGCCAGCAGCCCACCGATAGCCAAAAACATTCAGTACTTC. This encodes CASSPPIAKNIQYF.

V usage is TRBV6-6 and J usage is TRBJ2-1; 8 nucleotides match TRBD1. With 10 bases clipped from V and 3 bases from J, the junction kept 5 bases outside the gene matches. Per germline, CDR1 MNHNY and CDR2 SVGAGI (reference sequence). The CDR3 sequence is 13 residues long. The CDR3 DNA follows: TGTGCCACAACAGGGGGTGGCTACAATGAGCAGTTCTTC. This encodes CATTGGGYNEQFF.

The rearrangement joins TRBV3-1 (or the pseudogene TRBV3-2) to TRBJ2-7; D not certain. The V end was cut by 1 base, the J end by 4 bases, with 14 bases between. Germline lookup yields CDR1 LGHDT and CDR2 YNNKEL (reference sequence). The length of the CDR3 is 15 residues. Here the CDR3 reads CASSQGQTSLYEQYF. The CDR3, as DNA: TGTGCCAGCAGCCAAGGTCAGACCAGTTTATACGAGCAGTACTTC.

V is TRBV28 and J is TRBJ1-2; tentatively, D is TRBD1 (5 bases). CDR3 length equals 14 residues. V gave up 1 base and J gave up 7 bases, with 13 bases separating them. Germline V gene sequence: CDR1 MDHEN, CDR2 SYDVKM. CDR3 sequence (DNA): TGTGCCAGCAGTTTATCGGTAGGGGAACGTGGCTACACCTTC. As protein: CASSLSVGERGYTF.

The V and J genes are TRBV7-3 and TRBJ2-3; 7 nucleotides match TRBD2. This CDR3 is built from 17 residues. V lost 1 base, J lost 1 base, and 8 bases stayed unmatched. Germline-derived CDR1 and CDR2 are SGHTA and FQGTGA. CDR3: CASSLIPGTNRTDTQYF. CDR3 DNA sequence: TGTGCCAGCAGCTTAATCCCCGGGACTAACCGCACAGATACGCAGTATTTT.